The 32 T cell receptor beta chains presented below share a single source sample, sequenced in a study of blood T cell repertoires in COVID-19. TCRdb's copy holds only in-frame clones and misses some; the assay was immunoSEQ multiplex PCR. The table includes approximately 200,000 clones, about 90% detected once. Sample: peripheral blood. These receptor sequences come from a man aged 35 to 55 with active or convalescent COVID-19.

The J gene is TRBJ1-5, the V gene TRBV6-5; D uncertain. This CDR3 contains 12 residues. Trimming shortened V by 11 bases and J by 5 bases, and 13 bases separated the two germline ends. Germline V gene data show CDR1 as MNHEY and CDR2 as SVGAGI. The CDR3 loop reads CASGQPYQPQHF. In nucleotides, the CDR3 is TGTGCCTCAGGCCAGCCTTATCAGCCCCAGCATTTT.

This chain connects TRBV4-1 to TRBJ2-7; 7 nucleotides line up with TRBD2. The germline V gene encodes CDR1 MGHRA and CDR2 YSYEKL. The CDR3 is 15 residues long. V trimming: 4 bases; J trimming: 6 bases; junction bases outside the gene matches: 12. Written as DNA, the CDR3 is TGCGCCAGCAGCCGGGGGGAGGGAGGTTCGAGCGAGCAGTACTTC. The encoded protein is CASSRGEGGSSEQYF.

This clone was detected once. The rearrangement uses TRBV19 and TRBJ2-5; the D gene is possibly TRBD2 (6 bases). This CDR3 is 12 amino acids long. V shed 5 bases and J shed 7 bases, with 11 bases lying between them. Germline values: CDR1 LNHDA, CDR2 SQIVND (reference sequence). The CDR3 is CASSYVGGTQYF. The CDR3 DNA reads as TGTGCCAGTAGTTATGTGGGGGGGACCCAGTACTTC. The whole variable domain, remainder taken from reference TRBV19 and TRBJ2-5, is DGGITQSPKYLFRKEGQNVTLSCEQNLNHDAMYWYRQDPGQGLRLIYYSQIVNDFQKGDIAEGYSVSREKKESFPLTVTSAQKNPTAFYLCASSYVGGTQYFGPGTRLLVL.

This CDR3 reads CAWSPGLANEQFF. The CDR3, as DNA: TGTGCCTGGAGTCCGGGACTAGCTAATGAGCAGTTCTTC. The chain links TRBV30 to TRBJ2-1; 9 bases fit TRBD2. The CDR3 consists of 13 residues. Germline CDR1 reads GTSNPN; CDR2 reads SVGIG (reference sequence). V trimming: 2 bases; J trimming: 7 bases; junction bases outside the gene matches: 3.

The CDR3 bases are TGTGCCAGCAGCTTGTACACCCGAACGGGGCAGTACTTC. Residues: CASSLYTRTGQYF. The chain recombines TRBV5-5 with TRBJ2-7; D is ambiguous. CDR3 length: 13 residues. Germline V gives CDR1 SGHKS, CDR2 YYEKEE (reference sequence). The germline V and J ends were trimmed by 1 base and 9 bases, with 14 bases remaining between them.

The chain employs TRBV10-1 and TRBJ2-1; 14 bases fit TRBD2. The CDR3 has 17 residues. Per germline, CDR1 WNHNN and CDR2 SYGVQD (reference sequence). The V gene end was trimmed by 0 bases and the J gene end by 3 bases; junction bases not matched to a gene: 1. CDR3 nucleotide sequence: TGCGCCAGCAGTGAGTCGGGACTAGCGGGGGACTACAATGAGCAGTTCTTC. This encodes CASSESGLAGDYNEQFF.

J is TRBJ1-3 and V is TRBV7-9; 7 nucleotides match TRBD1. The CDR3 spans 17 residues. V shed 1 base, J shed 0 bases, and the junction held 6 bases outside the gene matches. CDR1 and CDR2 from the germline V gene are SEHNR and FQNEAQ (reference sequence). The CDR3 spells CASSLGGQAFSGNTIYF. The CDR3 bases are TGTGCCAGCAGCTTAGGCGGACAGGCCTTCTCTGGAAACACCATATATTTT.

The J gene is TRBJ1-6, the V gene TRBV27, with a weak D call TRBD1 (6 bases). Germline-derived CDR1 and CDR2 are MNHEY and SMNVEV (reference sequence). CDR3 length equals 14 residues. V lost 5 bases, J lost 3 bases, and 8 bases lay in between. The CDR3 sequence is CASSRQDYNSPLHF. The CDR3 DNA is TGTGCCAGCAGTAGACAGGACTATAATTCACCCCTCCACTTT.

The gene calls are TRBV18 and TRBJ2-7; 7 positions agree with TRBD1. Trimming at V came to 0 bases and at J to 2 bases, leaving 1 base not matched to a gene. Germline CDR1 KGHSH, CDR2 LQKENI. The CDR3 length is 14 residues. In nucleotides, the CDR3 is TGTGCCAGCTCACCACCGGACAGGCCCTACGAGCAGTACTTC. Its protein is CASSPPDRPYEQYF.

DNA for the CDR3: TGTGCCAGCAGCCTCGGACTAGCCCGGGATACGCAGTATTTT. Translating it yields CASSLGLARDTQYF. The J gene is TRBJ2-3, the V gene TRBV7-3; the match to TRBD2 covers 8 bases. Germline V gene sequence: CDR1 SGHTA, CDR2 FQGTGA. V shed 5 bases and J 6 bases; nucleotides not matched to a gene: 7. The CDR3 is made up of 14 amino acids. Full variable domain (outside the CDR3, taken from reference TRBV7-3 and TRBJ2-3): GAGVSQTPSNKVTEKGKYVELRCDPISGHTALYWYRQSLGQGPEFLIYFQGTGAADDSGLPNDRFFAVRPEGSVSTLKIQRTERGDSAVYLCASSLGLARDTQYFGPGTRLTVL.

This clone was seen only once. This chain joins TRBV30 and TRBJ2-1; TRBD2 might be the D (5 bases). CDR3 size: 12 residues. Deletions cut 0 bases from V and 7 bases from J, with 7 bases between. Germline CDR1 is GTSNPN and CDR2 is SVGIG (reference sequence). CDR3 sequence (DNA): TGTGCCTGGAGTGTACTAGGGAATGAGCAGTTCTTC. It translates to CAWSVLGNEQFF.

The genes are TRBV29-1 and TRBJ2-3, with D hard to call. Germline CDR1 and CDR2: SQVTM and ANQGSEA. V dropped 0 bases and J dropped 4 bases, with 11 bases sitting between them. The CDR3 has 14 residues. CDR3 nucleotides: TGCAGCGTTGAAGATTCCTACTCCCCAGATACGCAGTATTTT. It encodes CSVEDSYSPDTQYF.

The rearrangement uses TRBV4-1 and TRBJ2-1, with D uncertain. This CDR3 is 13 amino acids long. CDR1 MGHRA and CDR2 YSYEKL come from the germline V gene. V was pared by 2 bases and J by 8 bases, with 10 bases between. The CDR3 coding sequence is TGCGCCAGCAGCCAACCCGGTCGCGATGAGCAGTTCTTC. This codes for CASSQPGRDEQFF.

The chain combines TRBV12-3 or TRBV12-4 with TRBJ2-1; D possibly corresponds to TRBD1 (5 bases). The V end was cut by 1 base, the J end by 10 bases, with 5 bases between. The CDR3 is 11 amino acids. CDR3 sequence: CASSLGTEQFF. The CDR3 coding sequence is TGTGCCAGCAGTTTAGGGACAGAGCAGTTCTTC.

The chain uses TRBV5-8 and TRBJ2-5; unclear D gene. Trimming shortened V by 5 bases and J by 0 bases, and 5 bases separated the two germline ends. CDR1 is SGHTS, CDR2 YDEGEE, per germline. The length of the CDR3 is 12 residues. The CDR3 loop is CASRLYQETQYF. CDR3 in DNA: TGTGCCAGCAGACTGTACCAAGAGACCCAGTACTTC.

V is TRBV6-1 and J is TRBJ1-2, with 8 bases identical to TRBD1. Germline V gene data show CDR1 as MNHNS and CDR2 as SASEGT. Trimming at V came to 0 bases and at J to 5 bases, leaving 2 bases not matched to a gene. This CDR3 is built from 14 residues. The CDR3 sequence: CASSEAYRGYGYTF. The CDR3 DNA sequence: TGTGCCAGCAGTGAAGCGTACAGGGGGTATGGCTACACCTTC.

The chain uses TRBV18 and TRBJ1-3, with 8 bases fitting TRBD1. The trim removed 6 bases at V and 8 bases at J, leaving 6 bases unmatched. The germline CDR1 and CDR2 sequences are KGHSH and LQKENI. The CDR3 extends over 13 amino acids. CDR3 coding DNA: TGTGCCAGCTCGCAGCAGGGGGCAGACACCATATATTTT. It yields the protein CASSQQGADTIYF. The full variable domain, with the rest looked up from reference TRBV18 and TRBJ1-3, is NAGVMQNPRHLVRRRGQEARLRCSPMKGHSHVYWYRQLPEEGLKFMVYLQKENIIDESGMPKERFSAEFPKEGPSILRIQQVVRGDSAAYFCASSQQGADTIYFGEGSWLTVV.

The chain has TRBV30 and TRBJ1-2, with TRBD1 as a possible D gene (6 bases). The germline V and J ends were trimmed by 1 base and 14 bases, with 14 bases remaining between them. There are 11 residues in the CDR3. Per germline, CDR1 GTSNPN and CDR2 SVGIG (reference sequence). The CDR3 DNA is TGTGCCTGGAGTGGGACAGCTACCCCGACCTTC. Encoded protein: CAWSGTATPTF.

CDR3 coding DNA: TGCGCCAGCAGCCAAGATCAACGGGTTACACCCCTCCACTTT. It yields the protein CASSQDQRVTPLHF. V gene TRBV4-1 combines with J gene TRBJ1-6; D is undetermined. V was pared by 0 bases and J by 11 bases, with 11 bases between. Germline V gives CDR1 MGHRA, CDR2 YSYEKL. This CDR3 is built from 14 residues.

The rearrangement links TRBV7-9 to TRBJ1-4; 8 nucleotides match TRBD1. The germline gives CDR1 SEHNR, CDR2 FQNEAQ (reference sequence). The CDR3 spans 14 residues. Trimming took 5 bases from V and 6 from J; bases not matched to a gene: 5. CDR3 in amino acids: CASSLDRGDEKLFF. The CDR3 coding sequence is TGTGCCAGCAGCCTCGACAGGGGCGATGAAAAACTGTTTTTT.

This rearrangement joins TRBV6-5 to TRBJ2-1, with 7 nucleotides matching TRBD1. Germline-derived CDR1 and CDR2 are MNHEY and SVGAGI. The CDR3 is made up of 15 amino acids. V lost 6 bases, J lost 6 bases, and 11 bases stayed unmatched. CDR3 region: CASRLWDSQFNEQFF. The CDR3 bases are TGTGCCAGCAGACTATGGGACAGTCAGTTCAATGAGCAGTTCTTC.

The V gene is TRBV10-3, the J gene TRBJ1-5; TRBD1 agrees at 9 bases. The length of the CDR3 is 14 residues. Looked up from germline, CDR1 is ENHRY and CDR2 is SYGVKD. V gave up 6 bases and J gave up 5 bases; unmatched junction bases: 5. The CDR3 sequence: CAISTDRGYQPQHF. CDR3 sequence (DNA): TGTGCCATCAGCACGGACAGGGGATATCAGCCCCAGCATTTT.

This chain uses TRBV30 with TRBJ1-6, with TRBD1 as a possible D gene (6 bases). V lost 4 bases to trimming and J lost 8 bases, with 12 bases between them. Germline V lookup: CDR1 GTSNPN, CDR2 SVGIG (reference sequence). The CDR3 covers 13 residues. This CDR3 is CAWMGASYSPLHF. CDR3 nucleotide sequence: TGTGCCTGGATGGGGGCCAGCTATTCACCCCTCCACTTT.

The V call is TRBV29-1, the J call TRBJ2-1; D might be TRBD2 (6 bases). This CDR3 comprises 14 residues. Germline V CDR1 and CDR2: SQVTM, ANQGSEA. Deletions cut 7 bases from V and 8 bases from J, with 21 bases between. As DNA, the CDR3 is TGCAGCGCCGGAGGGAACAACCCGAGCCATGAGCAGTTCTTC. Amino acids: CSAGGNNPSHEQFF.

The chain joins TRBV2 to TRBJ2-1; D is unclear. CDR3 length: 14 residues. Deletions cut 4 bases from V and 5 bases from J, with 12 bases between. Germline loops: CDR1 SNHLY, CDR2 FYNNEI. CDR3 in DNA: TGTGCCAGCAGTGGGCCTAACCGGGACAATGAGCAGTTCTTC. Its translation is CASSGPNRDNEQFF.

The chain joins TRBV20-1 to TRBJ2-7; D remains ambiguous. With 3 bases removed from V and 3 bases from J, the gap between germline ends came to 6 bases. From germline, CDR1 is DFQATT and CDR2 SNEGSKA (reference sequence). The CDR3 has 11 residues. The CDR3 is CSASRSYEQYF. The CDR3 DNA is TGCAGTGCTAGTAGGAGCTACGAGCAGTACTTC.

The J gene is TRBJ2-3, the V gene TRBV28; 8 nucleotides line up with TRBD1. Per the germline V gene, CDR1 is MDHEN and CDR2 is SYDVKM. Trimming removed 7 bases from V and 3 bases from J; junction bases left unmatched: 9. The CDR3 has 15 residues. CDR3 sequence: CASTIPTGETDTQYF. The CDR3 bases are TGTGCCAGCACCATCCCGACAGGGGAAACAGATACGCAGTATTTT.

This clone occurred once. This sequence joins TRBV4-2 and TRBJ2-7; TRBD1 matches 8 bases. Trimming took 4 bases from V and 0 from J; bases not matched to a gene: 8. This CDR3 spans 16 amino acids. Germline V gene data show CDR1 as LGHNA and CDR2 as YNFKEQ. CDR3 sequence: CASSRPGGPSSYEQYF. The CDR3 DNA reads as TGTGCCAGCAGCCGCCCAGGGGGCCCAAGCTCCTACGAGCAGTACTTC.

J is TRBJ2-7 and V is TRBV5-1, with 7 bases lining up with TRBD2. The V and J ends lost 0 bases and 4 bases, in that order; junction bases with no gene match: 7. Germline CDR1 is SGHRS and CDR2 is YFSETQ. The CDR3 spans 15 residues. CDR3 in DNA: TGCGCCAGCAGCTTGGGCGCGGGAGAGTTATACGAGCAGTACTTC. Its translation is CASSLGAGELYEQYF.

This chain links TRBV5-1 with TRBJ1-1, with 8 bases fitting TRBD1. Losses at the gene ends were 4 bases for V and 4 bases for J; bases not matched to a gene: 12. Germline V gene sequence: CDR1 SGHRS, CDR2 YFSETQ. This CDR3 region has 16 residues. CDR3 in DNA: TGCGCCAGCAGCCCAACACAGGGGGGAGAAGTCACTGAAGCTTTCTTT. The encoded protein is CASSPTQGGEVTEAFF.

The chain is built from TRBV7-3 and TRBJ1-1; no definite D call. V lost 5 bases, J lost 8 bases, and 24 bases lay in between. Germline V gives CDR1 SGHTA, CDR2 FQGTGA. This CDR3 is built from 16 residues. The CDR3 DNA reads TGTGCCAGCAGCCCCACCGCGGGGTTAACTCTGTCGGAAGCTTTCTTT. It yields the protein CASSPTAGLTLSEAFF. Filled out from reference TRBV7-3 and TRBJ1-1, the complete variable domain reads GAGVSQTPSNKVTEKGKYVELRCDPISGHTALYWYRQSLGQGPEFLIYFQGTGAADDSGLPNDRFFAVRPEGSVSTLKIQRTERGDSAVYLCASSPTAGLTLSEAFFGQGTRLTVV.

The chain has TRBV27 and TRBJ1-4; D gene uncertain. The CDR3 is 14 residues long. Between the trimmed V and J ends, which lost 6 bases and 3 bases, there was a span of 11 bases. Germline CDR1 is MNHEY and CDR2 is SMNVEV (reference sequence). CDR3 nucleotides: TGTGCCAGCAGCGCTCCGGGGTCTAATGAAAAACTGTTTTTT. It codes for CASSAPGSNEKLFF.